These 10 T cell receptor beta chains came from one sample sequenced in a study of cytomegalovirus exposure and HLA in healthy donors. The PCR used 60 Vbeta and 13 Jbeta primers. The repertoire was sequenced with immunoSEQ multiplex PCR; TCRdb's copy has only in-frame clones and lacks some. This table holds 150,000 or so clones, 70% to 80% found once. The sample consisted of PBMCs. Every receptor here comes from a woman aged 40 to 49 in good health and CMV-seronegative.

The rearrangement uses TRBV19 and TRBJ2-7; perhaps TRBD1 as D (6 bases). CDR3 length: 14 amino acids. The V end was cut by 5 bases, the J end by 2 bases, with 13 bases between. From germline, CDR1 is LNHDA and CDR2 SQIVND (reference sequence). The CDR3 region has the DNA TGTGCCAGTAGTCCACAGGGTGGAACCTACGAGCAGTACTTC. This encodes CASSPQGGTYEQYF.

The chain couples TRBV5-1 to TRBJ2-5; D is ambiguous. The CDR3 runs 13 residues. Germline CDR1 SGHRS, CDR2 YFSETQ. Trimming pared 0 bases from V and 1 base from J, leaving 4 bases between. Here the CDR3 reads CASSLVLQETQYF. The CDR3 bases are TGCGCCAGCAGCTTGGTACTCCAAGAGACCCAGTACTTC.

The chain uses TRBV10-3 and TRBJ2-4; 13 positions match TRBD2. Germline V gene lookup returns CDR1 ENHRY and CDR2 SYGVKD. The CDR3 is made up of 20 amino acids. V was pared by 2 bases and J by 0 bases, with 10 bases of the junction left unmatched. Here the CDR3 DNA reads TGTGCCATCAGTGAGGGGCGTGGACTAGCGGGAGAGATAGCCAAAAACATTCAGTACTTC. It yields the protein CAISEGRGLAGEIAKNIQYF.

Worth noting for this clone: Other DNA sequences in the sample encode the same CDR3. The V call is TRBV29-1, the J call TRBJ2-5; the D gene is possibly TRBD2 (6 bases). V dropped 8 bases and J dropped 2 bases, with 9 bases sitting between them. CDR1 SQVTM and CDR2 ANQGSEA come from the germline V gene. The CDR3 contains 11 residues. The CDR3 loop is CSHGGQETQYF. The DNA of the CDR3 is TGCAGCCACGGGGGTCAAGAGACCCAGTACTTC. Complete variable domain (other parts from reference TRBV29-1 and TRBJ2-5): SAVISQKPSRDICQRGTSLTIQCQVDSQVTMMFWYRQQPGQSLTLIATANQGSEATYESGFVIDKFPISRPNLTFSTLTVSNMSPEDSSIYLCSHGGQETQYFGPGTRLLVL.

This clone was found a few times. V gene TRBV5-1 combines with J gene TRBJ2-7; 7 positions agree with TRBD1. The V segment lost 4 bases and the J segment 0 bases; nucleotides outside the gene matches: 7. The germline V gene encodes CDR1 SGHRS and CDR2 YFSETQ. CDR3 length: 15 amino acids. The CDR3 nucleotides read TGCGCCAGCAGCCTGACAGGGAGTAGCTCCTACGAGCAGTACTTC. Amino acid sequence: CASSLTGSSSYEQYF.

This chain connects TRBV6-1 to TRBJ1-1, with a weak D call TRBD1 (5 bases). Germline values: CDR1 MNHNS, CDR2 SASEGT. This CDR3 spans 14 amino acids. V was clipped by 1 base and J by 1 base, with 7 bases between them. The CDR3 protein is CASSEGGWNTEAFF. The CDR3, as DNA: TGTGCCAGCAGTGAAGGGGGCTGGAACACTGAAGCTTTCTTT.

The V gene is TRBV7-8, the J gene TRBJ1-3; no definite D call. This CDR3 is built from 15 residues. Trimming pared 1 base from V and 0 bases from J, leaving 7 bases between. The germline gives CDR1 SGHVS, CDR2 FQNEAQ. Here the CDR3 DNA reads TGTGCCAGCAGCTTAGAGTCCTACTCTGGAAACACCATATATTTT. Protein product: CASSLESYSGNTIYF.

This chain uses TRBV28 with TRBJ2-1, with D possibly TRBD2 on 6 matching bases. Germline V lookup: CDR1 MDHEN, CDR2 SYDVKM. The V end lost 6 bases, the J end lost 6 bases, and 18 bases lay between the germline ends. The CDR3 runs 15 residues. In DNA, the CDR3 is TGTGCCAGCAGCCTACCGACTAGAAGCGGCAATGAGCAGTTCTTC. It specifies CASSLPTRSGNEQFF.

V and J are TRBV30 and TRBJ1-2; tentative D call: TRBD1 (5 bases). Germline assignment: CDR1 GTSNPN and CDR2 SVGIG (reference sequence). This CDR3 is 15 amino acids long. V was clipped by 8 bases and J by 4 bases, with 23 bases between them. CDR3 amino acids: CAREYPKTGPYGYTF. The DNA of the CDR3 is TGTGCCCGAGAATACCCCAAAACAGGCCCCTATGGCTACACCTTC.

This clone has more than one count but fewer than ten. The chain has TRBV30 and TRBJ2-1, with unresolved D. The CDR3 contains 11 residues. Germline loops: CDR1 GTSNPN, CDR2 SVGIG (reference sequence). The V end was cut by 0 bases, the J end by 7 bases, with 4 bases between. In DNA, the CDR3 is TGTGCCTGGAGTGTACGGAATGAGCAGTTCTTC. Protein: CAWSVRNEQFF.